This T cell receptor beta chain was observed in a study of T-cell reconstitution after alpha-beta-depleted transplantation in children. Study results and caveats: Several hundred graft clones that had expanded were reportedly the source of alpha-beta T cells about two months after transplant.

Unique molecular identifiers were built into the TCRbeta library. TCRdb redid the calling of the PCR reads with MiXCR, one entry per CDR3 protein. The table records about 240,000 distinct CDR3 sequences, roughly a quarter of them present only once. CDR1 SGDLS and CDR2 YYNGEE come from the germline V gene. Trimming left V 5 bases short and J 8 bases short, with 13 bases between. The CDR3 is 13 residues long. This clonotype was found many times. Its target is not known. The sequencing used PBMCs, collected before TCRalphabeta/CD19-depleted stem cell transplant. The receptor was isolated from a girl aged 2-10 years with Fanconi anemia, due to receive a stem cell transplant. The V call is TRBV9, the J call TRBJ2-2, with D perhaps matching TRBD1 (6 bases). The DNA for the CDR3 is TGTGCCAGCAGGCCAGGGGATCGGGGGGAGCTGTTTTTT. Its protein product is CASRPGDRGELFF.